This T cell receptor (beta chain) was captured by sequencing in a study of T cell changes during pregnancy in multiple sclerosis. The V end was cut by 5 bases, the J end by 9 bases, with 20 bases between. There are 15 residues in the CDR3. Germline loops: CDR1 SGHTA, CDR2 FQGTGA. Here immunoSEQ multiplex PCR was the method, and the copy in TCRdb shows in-frame clones only, minus some. The sample holds roughly 100,000 clones; 85% to 95% are singletons and the top ten take about 0.9%. This specimen consisted of peripheral blood, obtained after pregnancy. This sequence originates from a female donor with multiple sclerosis, enrolled in a pregnancy study. The rearrangement joins TRBV7-3 to TRBJ2-1, with a tentative D call TRBD2 (6 bases). The CDR3 DNA is TGTGCCAGCAGCCCACGGGGGACTTATCATAGTGAGCAGTTCTTC. It is translated as CASSPRGTYHSEQFF.